This entry concerns a single T cell receptor (beta chain). Its specificity is not known. The source of the sample is a study of post-analysis software for immune sequencing data. Germline V gene sequence: CDR1 DFQATT, CDR2 SNEGSKA (reference sequence). V lost 1 base and J 4 bases, leaving 14 bases between the germline ends. CDR3 length: 14 residues. Regarding the study as a whole: TRBV segments more frequent in patients than in controls numbered roughly 5 and included TRBV5-6, TRBV5-1 and TRBV20-1. Normalized Chao1 diversity in multiple sclerosis patients fell significantly below that of controls.

Built from TCR beta cDNA, the libraries had unique molecular identifiers in them. Input of roughly 0.9 to 11 million T cells yielded about half a million cDNA molecules. A single record per CDR3 protein comes from TCRdb applying MiXCR to the PCR reads. The data show hundreds of thousands of distinct CDR3 sequences, 25% to 30% seen once. The sequence came from a girl under 18 with multiple sclerosis. The sample comprised blood. The chain couples TRBV20-1 to TRBJ2-7, with D unclear. The chain's CDR3 is CSARGFPLGYEQYF. The CDR3 DNA follows: TGCAGTGCTAGAGGCTTCCCCCTCGGGTACGAGCAGTACTTC.